The rows below give T cell receptor beta chains drawn from one sample of a study of cytomegalovirus exposure and HLA in healthy donors. Using immunoSEQ multiplex PCR, the repertoire was profiled, and TCRdb retains in-frame clones only, with some absent. The sample consists of 140,000 to 150,000 clones, around 75% of them appearing once. The sequenced sample consisted of PBMCs. The receptors derive from a middle-aged woman in good health and CMV-seronegative. Both conserved end residues are part of each CDR3. The D gene is left open where the match is weak. Clone size is not always given. Where it is, it says once, few, many or a class for expanded clones.

j_call: TRBJ2-1; clone_size: .; d_call: TRBD2; v_call: TRBV11-3; cdr3_nt: TGTGCCAGCAGCTCAGATGGACTAGCGGGAGATGAGCAGTTCTTC; cdr3_aa: CASSSDGLAGDEQFF
j_call: TRBJ1-3; clone_size: once; d_call: TRBD1; v_call: TRBV19; cdr3_nt: TGTGCCAGTAGCCACGGGACAGGGGGCTCTGGAAACACCATATATTTT; cdr3_aa: CASSHGTGGSGNTIYF
j_call: TRBJ1-1; clone_size: few; d_call: .; v_call: TRBV2; cdr3_nt: TGTGCCAGCGCCACGGAGGGTAGAGCTTTCTTT; cdr3_aa: CASATEGRAFF
j_call: TRBJ1-3; clone_size: few; d_call: .; v_call: TRBV7-9; cdr3_nt: TGTGCCAGCAGCTTAGGCGGAGCCTCTGGAAACACCATATATTTT; cdr3_aa: CASSLGGASGNTIYF
j_call: TRBJ2-7; clone_size: .; d_call: TRBD1; v_call: TRBV27; cdr3_nt: TGTGCCAGCAGTCCCGGACAGGGGAAAAACGAGCAGTACTTC; cdr3_aa: CASSPGQGKNEQYF
j_call: TRBJ2-5; clone_size: .; d_call: .; v_call: TRBV6-5; cdr3_nt: TGTGCCAGCAGCCGGACACAAGAGACCCAGTACTTC; cdr3_aa: CASSRTQETQYF
j_call: TRBJ1-1; clone_size: once; d_call: .; v_call: TRBV27; cdr3_nt: TGTGCCAGCAGTTTATCGCCGGCAGGGACAGAAGCTTTCTTT; cdr3_aa: CASSLSPAGTEAFF
j_call: TRBJ1-1; clone_size: few; d_call: .; v_call: TRBV6-1; cdr3_nt: TGTGCCAGCAGAGCGAACACTGAAGCTTTCTTT; cdr3_aa: CASRANTEAFF
j_call: TRBJ1-1; clone_size: .; d_call: .; v_call: TRBV6-1; cdr3_nt: TGTGCCAGCAGTTACCCGGGGGAAGCTTTCTTT; cdr3_aa: CASSYPGEAFF
j_call: TRBJ1-4; clone_size: many; d_call: TRBD1; v_call: TRBV6-6; cdr3_nt: TGTGCCAGCAGTTACGGACAGGGGGTTGGGGAAAAACTGTTTTTT; cdr3_aa: CASSYGQGVGEKLFF
j_call: TRBJ2-7; clone_size: .; d_call: .; v_call: TRBV2; cdr3_nt: TGTGCCAGCATTGGGTCCCAGGTCGCCTACGAGCAGTACTTC; cdr3_aa: CASIGSQVAYEQYF
j_call: TRBJ2-7; clone_size: few; d_call: TRBD2; v_call: TRBV4-1; cdr3_nt: TGCGCCAGCAGCCCGGGACTAGCGGGGCCTTTTGAGCAGTACTTC; cdr3_aa: CASSPGLAGPFEQYF
j_call: TRBJ2-7; clone_size: .; d_call: .; v_call: TRBV2; cdr3_nt: TGTTCCAGCAGAGAGCAGGCCTACGAGCAGTACTTC; cdr3_aa: CSSREQAYEQYF
j_call: TRBJ1-1; clone_size: .; d_call: .; v_call: TRBV6-1; cdr3_nt: TGTGCCAGCAGTGACTCGGGGTGGGACACTGAAGCTTTCTTT; cdr3_aa: CASSDSGWDTEAFF
j_call: TRBJ2-3; clone_size: .; d_call: .; v_call: TRBV7-8; cdr3_nt: TGTGCCAGCAGTTCCTCGGCGGTACGGAGTAGCACAGATACGCAGTATTTT; cdr3_aa: CASSSSAVRSSTDTQYF
j_call: TRBJ2-1; clone_size: .; d_call: TRBD2; v_call: TRBV19; cdr3_nt: TGTGCCAGTAGTATCAAAGCGGGGAACTACAATGAGCAGTTCTTC; cdr3_aa: CASSIKAGNYNEQFF